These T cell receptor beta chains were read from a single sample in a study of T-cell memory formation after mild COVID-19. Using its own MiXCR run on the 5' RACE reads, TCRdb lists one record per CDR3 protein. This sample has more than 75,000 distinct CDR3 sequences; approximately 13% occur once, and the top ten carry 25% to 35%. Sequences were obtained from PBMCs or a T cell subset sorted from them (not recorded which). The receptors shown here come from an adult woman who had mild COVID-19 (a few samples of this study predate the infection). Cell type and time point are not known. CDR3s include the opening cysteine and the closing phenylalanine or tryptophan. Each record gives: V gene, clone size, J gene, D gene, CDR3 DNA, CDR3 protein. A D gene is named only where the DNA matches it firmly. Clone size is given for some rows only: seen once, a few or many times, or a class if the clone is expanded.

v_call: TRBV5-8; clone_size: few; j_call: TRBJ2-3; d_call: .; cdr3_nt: TGTGCCAGCAGCTTGACCCTAGCGCCGGGCCGCTTTACGCAGTATTTT; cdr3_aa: CASSLTLAPGRFTQYF
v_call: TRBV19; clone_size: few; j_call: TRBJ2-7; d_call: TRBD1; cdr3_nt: TGTGCCAGTAGTATCGCCGCCGGGACAGGGTGGTACGAGCAGTACTTC; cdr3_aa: CASSIAAGTGWYEQYF
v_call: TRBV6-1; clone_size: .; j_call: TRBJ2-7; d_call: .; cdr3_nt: TGTGCCAGCAGTGAAAAGTGGGACTCGAGCTCCTACGAGCAGTACTTC; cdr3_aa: CASSEKWDSSSYEQYF
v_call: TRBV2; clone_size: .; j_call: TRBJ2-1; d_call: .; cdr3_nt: TGTGCCAGCGCATCAGGGGAGGCCTCCTACAATGAGCAGTTCTTC; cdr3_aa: CASASGEASYNEQFF
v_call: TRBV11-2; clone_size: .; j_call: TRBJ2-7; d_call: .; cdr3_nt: TGTGCCAGCAGCTTAGTTGCCGGGATTTACGAGCAGTACTTC; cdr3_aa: CASSLVAGIYEQYF
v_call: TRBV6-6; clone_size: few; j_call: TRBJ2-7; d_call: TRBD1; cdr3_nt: TGTGCCAGCAGCATCGGGACAGGGGTTCGGTACGAGCAGTACTTC; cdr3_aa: CASSIGTGVRYEQYF
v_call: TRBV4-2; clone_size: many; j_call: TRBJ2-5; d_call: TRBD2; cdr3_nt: TGTGCCAGCAGCCAAGGAGGGACGGGAGGGGGTTCGGAGACCCAGTACTTC; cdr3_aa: CASSQGGTGGGSETQYF
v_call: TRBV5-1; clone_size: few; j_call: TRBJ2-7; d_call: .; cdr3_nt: TGCGCCAGCAGCTTGGACAGGGCACACGAGCAGTACTTC; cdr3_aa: CASSLDRAHEQYF
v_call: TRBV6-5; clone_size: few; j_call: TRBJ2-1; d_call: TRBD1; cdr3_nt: TGTGCCAGCAGTTACCTTTATACAGGGGGCAATGAGCAGTTCTTC; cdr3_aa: CASSYLYTGGNEQFF
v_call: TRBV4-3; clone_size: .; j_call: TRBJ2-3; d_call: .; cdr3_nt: TGCGCCAGCAGCCAAGAGAGGTACGAAACAGATACGCAGTATTTT; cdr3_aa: CASSQERYETDTQYF
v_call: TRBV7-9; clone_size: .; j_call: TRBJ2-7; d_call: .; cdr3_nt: TGTGCCAGCAGCTTATCCCGAGTTGGATCGGGGGATCCCTACGAGCAGTACTTC; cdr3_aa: CASSLSRVGSGDPYEQYF
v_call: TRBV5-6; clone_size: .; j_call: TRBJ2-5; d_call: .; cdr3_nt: TGTGCCAGCAGGTCGGGCCGTATGGAGACCCAGTACTTC; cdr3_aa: CASRSGRMETQYF
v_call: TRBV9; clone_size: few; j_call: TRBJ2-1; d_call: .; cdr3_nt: TGTGCCAGCAGCGAGAGAGACAGGATTACCTACAATGAGCAGTTCTTC; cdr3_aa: CASSERDRITYNEQFF
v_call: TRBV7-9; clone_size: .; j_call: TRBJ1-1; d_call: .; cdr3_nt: TGTGACAGCAGCCCCGAGCTGGGGGCACTGAACACTGAAGCTTTCTTT; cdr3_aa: CDSSPELGALNTEAFF
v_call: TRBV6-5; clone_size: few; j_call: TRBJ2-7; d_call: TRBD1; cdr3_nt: TGTGCCAGCAGTTACGCCGGGACAGGGACCTACGAGCAGTACTTC; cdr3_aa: CASSYAGTGTYEQYF
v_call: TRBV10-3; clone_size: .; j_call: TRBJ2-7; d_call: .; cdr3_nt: TGTGCCATCAGTGAAACCCTCTCCTACGAGCAGTACTTC; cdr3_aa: CAISETLSYEQYF
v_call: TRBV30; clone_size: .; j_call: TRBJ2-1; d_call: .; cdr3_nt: TGTGCCTGGAGTAGAAATTACAATGAGCAGTTCTTC; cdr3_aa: CAWSRNYNEQFF
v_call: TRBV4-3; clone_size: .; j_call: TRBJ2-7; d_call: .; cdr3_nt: TGCGCCAGCAGCCAGGGCCCGGGAACCCTCCTATACGAGCAGTACTTC; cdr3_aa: CASSQGPGTLLYEQYF
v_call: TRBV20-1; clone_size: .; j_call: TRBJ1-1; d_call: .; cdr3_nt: TGCAGTGCTAGAGACGAGTTCGGGACTGAAGCTTTCTTT; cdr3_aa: CSARDEFGTEAFF
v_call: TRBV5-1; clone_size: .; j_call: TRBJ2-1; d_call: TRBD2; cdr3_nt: TGCGCCAGCATACCGAATCTAGCGGGAGGGCCTAGCTCCTACAATGAGCAGTTCTTC; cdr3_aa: CASIPNLAGGPSSYNEQFF
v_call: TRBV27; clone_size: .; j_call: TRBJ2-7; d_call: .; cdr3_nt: TGTGCCAGCAGTTCCGGACAGACCTACGAGCAGTACTTC; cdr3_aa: CASSSGQTYEQYF
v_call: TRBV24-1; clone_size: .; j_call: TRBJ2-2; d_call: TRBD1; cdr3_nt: TGTGCCACCAGTGATTTCCGGACAGGGGTCACCGGGGAGCTGTTTTTT; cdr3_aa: CATSDFRTGVTGELFF
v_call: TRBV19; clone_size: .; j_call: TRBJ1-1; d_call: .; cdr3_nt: TGTGCCAGTAGTATAGCCGGACAGGAAGCTTTCTTT; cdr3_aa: CASSIAGQEAFF
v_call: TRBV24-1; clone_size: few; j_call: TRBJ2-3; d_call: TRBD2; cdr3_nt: TGTGCCACCAGTCAGCTTGAAGCGGGAGGCGCCGGAGATACGCAGTATTTT; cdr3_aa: CATSQLEAGGAGDTQYF
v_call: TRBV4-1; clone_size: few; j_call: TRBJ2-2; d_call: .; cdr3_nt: TGCGCCAGCAGCCACCCCGGCAGGACCGGGGAGCTGTTTTTT; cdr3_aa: CASSHPGRTGELFF
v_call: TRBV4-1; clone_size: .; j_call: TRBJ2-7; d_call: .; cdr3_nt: TGCGCCAGCAGCCAAGGGGACACCCGCTCCTACGAGCAGTACTTC; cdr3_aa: CASSQGDTRSYEQYF
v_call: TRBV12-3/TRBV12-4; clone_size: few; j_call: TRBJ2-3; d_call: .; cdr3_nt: TGTGCCAGCAGTTCCGGACAGCCAGATACGCAGTATTTT; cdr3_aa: CASSSGQPDTQYF
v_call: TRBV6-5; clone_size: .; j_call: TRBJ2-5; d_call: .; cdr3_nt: TGTGCCAGCAGTGCGAGACTTGACCAAGAGACCCAGTACTTC; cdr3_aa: CASSARLDQETQYF
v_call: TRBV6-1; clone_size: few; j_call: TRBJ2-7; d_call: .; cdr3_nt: TGTGCCAGCAGTGAATATCCCCCCCGGGGGGCATTCTACGAGCAGTACTTC; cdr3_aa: CASSEYPPRGAFYEQYF
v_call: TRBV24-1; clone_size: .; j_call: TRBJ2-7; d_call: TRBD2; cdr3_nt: TGTGCCACCAGTGCGCGGGGGACCTACGAGCAGTACTTC; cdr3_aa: CATSARGTYEQYF
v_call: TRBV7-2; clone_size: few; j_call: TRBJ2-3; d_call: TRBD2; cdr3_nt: TGTGCCAGCAGCTTAGGACGAGCGGGGGCGCGCCGCACAGATACGCAGTATTTT; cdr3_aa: CASSLGRAGARRTDTQYF
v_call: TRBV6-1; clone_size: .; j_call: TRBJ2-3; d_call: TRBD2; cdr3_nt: TGTGCCAGCAGTGATGCGGGGGGGCCAGATACGCAGTATTTT; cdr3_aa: CASSDAGGPDTQYF
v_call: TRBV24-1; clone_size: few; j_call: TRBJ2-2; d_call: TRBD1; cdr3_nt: TGTGCCACCAGTGATGCCCTGGGACAGGGGGCGACCGGGGAGCTGTTTTTT; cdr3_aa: CATSDALGQGATGELFF
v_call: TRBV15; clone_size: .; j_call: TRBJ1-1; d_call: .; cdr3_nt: TGTGCCACCAGCAGTGAGCAGGGTGTGGTTGAAGCTTTCTTT; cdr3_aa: CATSSEQGVVEAFF
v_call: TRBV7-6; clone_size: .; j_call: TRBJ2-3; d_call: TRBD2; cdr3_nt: TGTGCCAGCAGCCCCGGGACTAGCGGAACGTGGCCAAGTACGCAGTATTTT; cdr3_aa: CASSPGTSGTWPSTQYF
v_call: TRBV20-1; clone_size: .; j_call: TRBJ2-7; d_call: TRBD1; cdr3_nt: TGCAGGTCGAGGGACAGGGAAACCTACGAGCAGTACTTC; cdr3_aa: CRSRDRETYEQYF
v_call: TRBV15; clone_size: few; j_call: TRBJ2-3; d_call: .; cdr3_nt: TGTGCCACCAGCAGATCGCGCCTCGAAGATACGCAGTATTTT; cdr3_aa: CATSRSRLEDTQYF
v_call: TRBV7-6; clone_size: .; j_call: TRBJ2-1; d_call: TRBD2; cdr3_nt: TGTGCCAGCAGCTTTCAAGCGGGGGTCAATGAGCAGTTCTTC; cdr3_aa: CASSFQAGVNEQFF
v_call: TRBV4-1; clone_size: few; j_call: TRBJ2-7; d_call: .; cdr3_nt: TGCGCCAGCAGCCCTCGGGCTTTTTCCCCCTACGAGCAGTACTTC; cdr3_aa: CASSPRAFSPYEQYF
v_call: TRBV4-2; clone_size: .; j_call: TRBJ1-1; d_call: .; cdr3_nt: TGTGCCAGCAGCCAAGAGGGGGGCACTTTGAACACTGAAGCTTTCTTT; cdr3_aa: CASSQEGGTLNTEAFF
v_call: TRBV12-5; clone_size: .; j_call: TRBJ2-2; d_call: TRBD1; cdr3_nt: TGTGCTAGTGGTCATTGGACAGGGGCGAACACCGGGGAGCTGTTTTTT; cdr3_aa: CASGHWTGANTGELFF
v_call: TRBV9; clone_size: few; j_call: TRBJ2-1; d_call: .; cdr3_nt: TGTGCCAGCACTTCAGACTTGAGCTCCTACAATGAGCAGTTCTTC; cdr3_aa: CASTSDLSSYNEQFF
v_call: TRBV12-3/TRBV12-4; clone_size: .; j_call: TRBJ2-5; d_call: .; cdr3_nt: TGTGCCAGCAGTTTTTTAAGCGACCTCGGAGAGACCCAGTACTTC; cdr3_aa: CASSFLSDLGETQYF
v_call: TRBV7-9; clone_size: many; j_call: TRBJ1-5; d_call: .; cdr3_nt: TGTGCCAGCAGTTCCGCCAATCAGCCCCAGCATTTT; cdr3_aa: CASSSANQPQHF
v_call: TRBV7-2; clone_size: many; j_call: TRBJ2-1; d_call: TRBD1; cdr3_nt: TGTGCCAGCAGACCGGGACAGGGGGCCTACAATGAGCAGTTCTTC; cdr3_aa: CASRPGQGAYNEQFF
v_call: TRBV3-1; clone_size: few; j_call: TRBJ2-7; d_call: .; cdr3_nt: TGTGCCAGCAGCCAGGGGTCCTTCGAGCAGTACTTC; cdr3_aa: CASSQGSFEQYF
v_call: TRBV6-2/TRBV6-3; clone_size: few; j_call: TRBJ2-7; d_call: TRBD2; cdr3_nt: TGTGCCAGCAGTTACTGGACTAGCTCCTACGAGCAGTACTTC; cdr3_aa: CASSYWTSSYEQYF
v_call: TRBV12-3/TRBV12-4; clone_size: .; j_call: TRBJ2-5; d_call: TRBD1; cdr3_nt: TGTGCCAGCAGTTTTTCGGGACAGGGGCGTGAGTACTTC; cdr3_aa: CASSFSGQGREYF
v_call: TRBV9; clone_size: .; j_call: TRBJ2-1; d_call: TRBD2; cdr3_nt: TGTGCCAGCAGCGGGTGGGTTGGTATAGCGGGAGTGGGGAACAATGAGCAGTTCTTC; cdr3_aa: CASSGWVGIAGVGNNEQFF
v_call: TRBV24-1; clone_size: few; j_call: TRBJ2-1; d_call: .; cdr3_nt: TGTGCCACCAGTGGCCAGGCCTACAATGAGCAGTTCTTC; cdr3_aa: CATSGQAYNEQFF
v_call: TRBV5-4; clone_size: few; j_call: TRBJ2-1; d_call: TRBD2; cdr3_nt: TGTGCCAGCAGCTTGCGATCAGAAGCGGGGGGCCCCTACAATGAGCAGTTCTTC; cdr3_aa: CASSLRSEAGGPYNEQFF
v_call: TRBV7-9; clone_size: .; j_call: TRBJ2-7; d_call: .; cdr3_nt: TGTGCCAGCAGCTCCAGGACTTCATCCTACGAGCAGTACTTC; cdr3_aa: CASSSRTSSYEQYF
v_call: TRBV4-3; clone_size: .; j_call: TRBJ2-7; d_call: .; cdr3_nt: TGCGCCAGCAGCCAAGATGGGGACACCTACGAGCAGTACTTC; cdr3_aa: CASSQDGDTYEQYF
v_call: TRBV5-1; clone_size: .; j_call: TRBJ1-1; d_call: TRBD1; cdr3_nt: TGCGCCAGCAGCCTAACGGACAGGGAGGCTGAAGCTTTCTTT; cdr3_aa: CASSLTDREAEAFF
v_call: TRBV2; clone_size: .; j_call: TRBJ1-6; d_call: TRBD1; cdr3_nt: TGTGCCAGCAGGGCAGGGGGAATTACCCATTCACCCCTCCACTTT; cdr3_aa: CASRAGGITHSPLHF
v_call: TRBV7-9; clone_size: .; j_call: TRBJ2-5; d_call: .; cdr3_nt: TGTGCCAGCACCCCCGGGGGTAGAGAGACCCAGTACTTC; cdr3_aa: CASTPGGRETQYF
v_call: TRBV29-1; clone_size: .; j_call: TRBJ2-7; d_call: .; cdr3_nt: TGCAGCGTTGTCGTCTACGAGCAGTACTTC; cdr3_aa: CSVVVYEQYF
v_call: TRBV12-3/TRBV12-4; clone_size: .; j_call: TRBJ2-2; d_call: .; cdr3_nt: TGTGCCAGCAGTTTATGGGGTATCGGGGAGCTGTTTTTT; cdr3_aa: CASSLWGIGELFF
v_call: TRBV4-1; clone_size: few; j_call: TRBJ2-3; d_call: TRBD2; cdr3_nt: TGCGCCAGCAGCCTTGGACTAGCGGGCCCGGAGGAAGTCAGGACGCAGTATTTT; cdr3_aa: CASSLGLAGPEEVRTQYF
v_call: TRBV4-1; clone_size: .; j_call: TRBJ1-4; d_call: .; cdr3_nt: TGCGCCAGCAGCCAAGAGGTGGCTAATGAAAAACTGTTTTTT; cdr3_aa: CASSQEVANEKLFF